These 2 T cell receptor beta chains share one sample of origin, sequenced in a study of control samples from healthy donors and cancer patients. Profiling relied on immunoSEQ multiplex PCR, and the TCRdb table lists in-frame clones only, not all of them. The sample records about 140,000 clones, under 95% being singletons. Material for sequencing was blood. The receptors were gathered from a man aged 18 to 30 in good health.

Here the CDR3 reads CASSLTSGGHEQYF. In DNA, the CDR3 is TGCGCCAGCAGCTTGACTAGCGGGGGCCACGAGCAGTACTTC. This chain joins TRBV5-1 and TRBJ2-7, with 11 bases identical to TRBD2. Germline-derived CDR1 and CDR2 are SGHRS and YFSETQ. J lost 5 bases, V lost 1 base, and 2 bases had no gene match. This CDR3 has 14 residues.

V and J are TRBV19 and TRBJ1-5; D possibly corresponds to TRBD1 (6 bases). CDR3 length equals 14 residues. The germline V gene encodes CDR1 LNHDA and CDR2 SQIVND (reference sequence). Trimming stripped 5 bases from V and 10 bases from J, with 18 bases between. CDR3: CASSAAQGTQPQHF. In nucleotides, the CDR3 is TGTGCCAGTAGTGCCGCACAGGGAACCCAACCCCAGCATTTT.